The 4 T cell receptor beta chains below come from one sample, sequenced in a study of T cells in Graves' hyperthyroidism and ophthalmopathy (dated by TCRdb to between 2019 and 2020). The library was produced with multiplex PCR. Sequenced on an Illumina HiSeq 2000. The TCR beta CDR3 regions were amplified from RNA transcripts. The first round of RT-PCR for the TCR CDR3 was performed with the HTBI primer set and the Qiagen OneStep RT-PCR kit. TCRdb reanalyzed the raw reads on its own, using fastp at Q25 for trimming and MiXCR for clone calling, and kept in-frame beta chains. Every CDR3 protein is listed once, alongside the most common genes and DNA of its rows. Within this sample are some 340,000 distinct CDR3 sequences, with roughly an eighth of them counted one time only. The ten largest clones capture approximately 35% of the sample. Sequenced sample: blood. All receptors come from a woman aged 35 to 49 with Graves' ophthalmopathy.

This clonotype was seen many times. This chain connects TRBV12-3 or TRBV12-4 to TRBJ2-7; possible D gene TRBD1, 6 bases. The V end was cut by 3 bases, the J end by 3 bases, with 12 bases between. This CDR3 has 14 residues. In DNA form, the CDR3 reads TGTGCCAGCAGTTTGGCTAGCAGGGGCTACGAGCAGTACTTC. It specifies CASSLASRGYEQYF.

Ten or more counts support this clonotype. The rearrangement joins TRBV28 to TRBJ2-1; maybe TRBD2 (6 bases). The germline V gene has CDR1 MDHEN and CDR2 SYDVKM. The CDR3 is 13 residues long. Between the trimmed V and J ends, which lost 3 bases and 10 bases, there was a span of 13 bases. The CDR3 spells CASSFRGYGEQFF. The DNA of the CDR3 is TGTGCCAGCAGTTTCCGGGGGTACGGGGAGCAGTTCTTC.

This chain uses TRBV7-6 with TRBJ2-5, with 9 positions matching TRBD2. From germline, CDR1 is SGHVS and CDR2 FNYEAQ. The CDR3 loop spans 17 amino acids. V trimming: 2 bases; J trimming: 5 bases; junction bases outside the gene matches: 12. The CDR3 region has the DNA TGTGCCAGCAGCTTATTGACAATAGCGGGGGTCTGGGAGACCCAGTACTTC. Encoded protein: CASSLLTIAGVWETQYF.

This clonotype was picked up a small number of times. The genes are TRBV15 and TRBJ2-7; TRBD2 might be the D (7 bases). V was trimmed by 5 bases and J by 5 bases, leaving 16 bases between them. The CDR3 covers 14 residues. Germline-derived CDR1 and CDR2 are LNHNV and YYDKDF (reference sequence). The CDR3 coding sequence is TGTGCCACCAGCTCTGGTAGGGGGGGCGACGAGCAGTACTTC. Amino acid sequence: CATSSGRGGDEQYF.